These 9 T cell receptor beta chains came from one sample sequenced in a study of T cells after yellow fever vaccination. A single record per CDR3 protein comes from TCRdb applying MiXCR to the 5' RACE reads. The data contain approximately 510,000 distinct CDR3 sequences, about a fifth of them seen just once; the ten biggest clones take up about a sixth. The sample consisted of PBMCs, taken about 20 days after the first yellow fever vaccination. Every receptor here comes from a man aged 18 to 30 who received the YFV17D yellow fever vaccine.

This chain connects TRBV3-1 to TRBJ2-1; D may match TRBD1 or TRBD2 (5 bases each). The CDR3 totals 14 residues. Germline CDR1 and CDR2: LGHDT and YNNKEL (reference sequence). V dropped 6 bases and J dropped 9 bases, with 18 bases sitting between them. The CDR3 nucleotides are TGTGCCAGCAGGAGGCAGGGAGAAGGAGGTGAGCAGTTCTTC. Protein: CASRRQGEGGEQFF.

This clonotype was picked up a small number of times. The chain joins TRBV11-2 to TRBJ2-3; no clear D. The germline CDR1 and CDR2 sequences are SGHAT and FQNNGV. The CDR3 sequence is 13 residues long. Trimming shortened V by 8 bases and J by 0 bases, and 9 bases separated the two germline ends. The CDR3 region has the DNA TGTGCCAGCGTCTACGGAAGCACAGATACGCAGTATTTT. Translating it yields CASVYGSTDTQYF.

This clonotype was seen at least ten times. The CDR3 loop reads CASSLAQGKLAEAFF. The DNA of the CDR3 is TGTGCCAGCAGCTTAGCTCAGGGGAAGCTCGCTGAAGCTTTCTTT. The V call is TRBV7-6, the J call TRBJ1-1; possible D gene TRBD1, 6 bases. Germline values: CDR1 SGHVS, CDR2 FNYEAQ. Trimming cost V 0 bases and J 6 bases, with 14 bases left between them. This CDR3 spans 15 amino acids.

This clonotype was detected many times. The chain combines TRBV4-3 with TRBJ2-7; D is tentatively TRBD1 or TRBD2 (5 bases each). There are 16 residues in the CDR3. Germline CDR1 is LGHNA and CDR2 is YSLEER. The V gene lost 4 bases and the J gene lost 0 bases, with 16 bases spanning the gap. This CDR3 reads CASSRGHGDRSYEQYF. The CDR3 DNA reads TGCGCCAGCAGCCGCGGACACGGGGACCGCTCCTACGAGCAGTACTTC.

V and J are TRBV6-2 or TRBV6-3 and TRBJ2-1, with D possibly being TRBD2 (6 bases). Germline CDR1 is MNHEY and CDR2 is SVGEGT. V lost 8 bases and J lost 7, with 15 bases in between. This CDR3 has 13 amino acids. For the CDR3, the DNA is TGTGCCAGCTCTGCGGGGCCCGTTAATGAGCAGTTCTTC. It specifies CASSAGPVNEQFF.

V gene TRBV7-2 combines with J gene TRBJ2-7; D gene uncertain. CDR1 SGHTA and CDR2 FQGNSA come from the germline V gene. The length of the CDR3 is 13 residues. V lost 3 bases and J 1 base, leaving 7 bases between the germline ends. The CDR3 DNA sequence: TGTGCCAGCAGCTTCGACGGATCCTACGAGCAGTACGTC. It yields the protein CASSFDGSYEQYV.

V is TRBV4-2 and J is TRBJ1-5; D remains unclear. The CDR3 length is 16 residues. CDR1 is LGHNA and CDR2 is YNFKEQ in the germline V gene. V was cut by 0 bases and J by 0 bases, with 9 bases left in between. CDR3 nucleotides: TGTGCCAGCAGCCAAGAAGGGCCCGTTAGCAATCAGCCCCAGCATTTT. It yields the protein CASSQEGPVSNQPQHF.

This chain uses TRBV12-3 or TRBV12-4 with TRBJ1-5, with D tentatively TRBD1 (6 bases). The CDR3 extends over 16 amino acids. Trimming stripped 4 bases from V and 3 bases from J, with 16 bases between. CDR3 DNA: TGTGCCAGCAGTTCGAGGGGGGGGGCCAACAATCAGCCCCAGCATTTT. Protein: CASSSRGGANNQPQHF.

This chain uses TRBV12-3 or TRBV12-4 with TRBJ2-7; D is uncertain. V was pared by 6 bases and J by 8 bases, with 11 bases between. The CDR3 length is 11 residues. CDR3 region: CASSPLRKQYF. In DNA form, the CDR3 reads TGTGCCAGCAGCCCCCTTAGGAAGCAGTACTTC.